This TCR beta chain stems from a study of blood T cell repertoires in COVID-19. Study-level background: Samples representing acute and convalescent COVID-19 were sourced from the United States, Italy and Spain. T cells, B-cell-depleted T cells, or PBMCs provided the cDNA or gDNA that served as material.

Methods used by the authors: Nucleated cell counts were estimated from reference gene primer amplification. Assay used: immunoSEQ multiplex PCR; TCRdb lists only in-frame clones, some missing. The V and J calls and the clone size are those of that table, but D and trimming were determined from the DNA. Here the sample spans about 280,000 clones, approximately 85% being singletons. Trimming took 0 bases from V and 3 from J, leaving 6 bases between them. The CDR3 has 13 amino acids. CDR1 is SGHRS, CDR2 YFSETQ, per germline. Only a few counts were recorded for this clone. The chain couples TRBV5-1 to TRBJ1-1; unclear D gene. Sequencing was performed on peripheral blood. This receptor was identified in a woman in her 70s with acute or convalescent COVID-19. The CDR3 DNA reads as TGCGCCAGCAGCTTGGAACTCTACACTGAAGCTTTCTTT. This codes for CASSLELYTEAFF.